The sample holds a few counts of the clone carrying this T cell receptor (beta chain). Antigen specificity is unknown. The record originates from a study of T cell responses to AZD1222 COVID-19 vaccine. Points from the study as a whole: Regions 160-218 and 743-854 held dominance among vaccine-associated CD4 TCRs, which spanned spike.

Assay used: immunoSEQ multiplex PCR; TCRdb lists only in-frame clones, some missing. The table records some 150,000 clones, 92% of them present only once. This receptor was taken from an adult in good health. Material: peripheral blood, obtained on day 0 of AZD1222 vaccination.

The CDR3 protein is CASSEGSNQPQHF. The CDR3 nucleotides read TGTGCCAGCAGTGAAGGGAGCAATCAGCCCCAGCATTTT. The chain joins TRBV6-1 to TRBJ1-5, with no clear D. The CDR3 has 13 amino acids. Trimming removed 1 base from V and 1 base from J, with 2 bases in between. Germline CDR1 MNHNS, CDR2 SASEGT.